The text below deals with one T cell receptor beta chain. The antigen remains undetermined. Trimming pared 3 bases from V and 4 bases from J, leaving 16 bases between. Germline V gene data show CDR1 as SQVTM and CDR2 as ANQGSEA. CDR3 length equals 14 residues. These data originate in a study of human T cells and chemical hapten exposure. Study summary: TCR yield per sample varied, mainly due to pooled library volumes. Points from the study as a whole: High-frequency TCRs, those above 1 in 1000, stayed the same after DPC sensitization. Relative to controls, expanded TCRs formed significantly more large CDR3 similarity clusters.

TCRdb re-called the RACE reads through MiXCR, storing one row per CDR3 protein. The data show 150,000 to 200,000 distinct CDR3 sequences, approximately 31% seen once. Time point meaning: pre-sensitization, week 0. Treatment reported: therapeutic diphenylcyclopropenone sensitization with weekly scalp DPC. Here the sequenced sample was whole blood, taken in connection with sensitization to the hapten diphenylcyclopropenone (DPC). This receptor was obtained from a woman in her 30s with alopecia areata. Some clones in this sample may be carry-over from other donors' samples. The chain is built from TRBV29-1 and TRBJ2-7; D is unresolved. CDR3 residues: CSVENTLPRYEQYF. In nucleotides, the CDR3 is TGCAGCGTTGAGAATACACTACCCCGATACGAGCAGTACTTC.